The source of this TCR beta chain is a study of T cell responses to AZD1222 COVID-19 vaccine. Study-wide results and caveats: A rise in Spike-specific TCR breadth and depth followed two AZD1222 doses. Unmutated variant regions are reportedly the target of nearly half of TCRs that are spike-specific.

This clone has just one count. Its antigen is not identified. V lost 1 base to trimming and J lost 9 bases, with 16 bases between them. Germline V gene lookup returns CDR1 MGHRA and CDR2 YSYEKL. The CDR3 has 15 residues. The protocol was immunoSEQ multiplex PCR, while the TCRdb copy is restricted to in-frame clones and leaves out a portion. The sample records some 56,000 clones, about 91% being singletons. This receptor was obtained from an adult who received the AZD1222 COVID-19 vaccine. The sample was peripheral blood, taken 28 days after the second AZD1222 dose. This chain links TRBV4-1 with TRBJ2-1; the D gene is possibly TRBD1 (5 bases). As DNA, the CDR3 is TGCGCCAGCAGCCAAGTGGGGCTAGTAGTTGGTGAGCAGTTCTTC. It specifies CASSQVGLVVGEQFF.